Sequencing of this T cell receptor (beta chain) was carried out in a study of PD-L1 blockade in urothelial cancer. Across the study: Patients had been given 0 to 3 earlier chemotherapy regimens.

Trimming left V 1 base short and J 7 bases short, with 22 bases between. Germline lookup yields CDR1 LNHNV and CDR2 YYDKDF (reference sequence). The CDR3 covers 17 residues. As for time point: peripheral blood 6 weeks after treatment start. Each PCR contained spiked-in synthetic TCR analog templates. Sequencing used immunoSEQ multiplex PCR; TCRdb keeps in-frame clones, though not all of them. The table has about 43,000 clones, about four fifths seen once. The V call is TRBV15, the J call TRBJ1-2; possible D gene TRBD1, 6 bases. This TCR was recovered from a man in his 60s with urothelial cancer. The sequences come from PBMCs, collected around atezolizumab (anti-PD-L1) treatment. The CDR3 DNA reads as TGTGCCACCAGCAGAGGGGGGCTTAACAGGGCCTTGGGTGGCTACACCTTC. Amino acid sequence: CATSRGGLNRALGGYTF.